This T cell receptor (beta chain) was identified in a study of blood T cell repertoires in COVID-19 (TCRdb year 2020). As for the study more broadly: Samples covering the acute and convalescent phases of COVID-19 were provided by collaborators in the United States, Italy and Spain. The repertoires were released in a freely available public database meant as a resource for research on the immune response to SARS-CoV-2. The prospective study material was composed of cDNA or gDNA derived from T cells, B-cell-depleted T cells, or PBMCs. Sample metadata almost always included a de-identified subject ID, COVID-19 status, age in years and sex. Deeply sampled blood TCRbeta repertoires from subjects exposed to, actively infected with, or recovered from COVID-19 were included in the dataset. Where HLA class I and class II types were available, the types were taken from metadata supplied by the sample provider, not from assay-based typing. Samples came from the ongoing ImmuneRACE study (first 160 participants) plus 1,254 subjects from 6 global collaborators. Here is what the overall study found, with its caveats: How much clinical and demographic metadata was included differed by source and by participant, and the metadata was provided uncurated.

For this clone: Which antigen it targets is not known. Base quality data are lacking; no much larger clone is found one base away.

The collaborating institutions used their own protocols to collect whole blood in K2EDTA tubes. For TCRbeta analysis, collaborator samples were shipped as frozen whole blood, as isolated PBMCs, or as DNA extracted from either sample type. TCRbeta CDR3 regions were amplified from genomic DNA by means of the immunoSEQ Assay, a bias-controlled multiplex PCR. Processing in the source paper ran as follows. The number of nucleated cells in each sample was estimated from the amplification of reference gene primers within the assay. To quantify the absolute abundance of each unique TCRbeta CDR3 rearrangement, sequence reads were collapsed and filtered. For each sample, productive Simpson clonality was calculated as the square root of Simpson's diversity index over productive rearrangements. TCRdb holds this immuneACCESS table with in-frame rearrangements only. Some clones are missing; in checked studies, unresolved V genes explain under half, and the rest has no known cause. V and J calls and clone size are those listed in that table; D and trimming were worked out from the DNA. For this sample the table gives over 80,000 clones, of which 89% were detected only once. Together, the top ten hold 8% to 10% of the sample.

The CDR3 runs 11 residues from the cysteine to the phenylalanine. The retained sequence is limited to the CDR3, 33 bases, with the frame set at the first base. V and J are truncated by 10 bases and 2 bases respectively, leaving an intervening sequence of 8 bases. Reading the germline V gene gives CDR1 MDHEN and CDR2 SYDVKM. The sequence links TRBV28 to TRBJ1-2; 5 matching bases give a weak D call of TRBD1. The sequenced sample was peripheral blood. This TCR came from a man in his forties or fifties with acute or convalescent COVID-19. The nucleotide sequence reads TGTGCCACGGCAGGGAACTATGGCTACACCTTC. Translation gives CATAGNYGYTF.